The clone carrying this T cell receptor (beta chain) turned up a few times. One entry per CDR3 protein, called by TCRdb with MiXCR from the 5' RACE reads. The sample lists some 730,000 distinct CDR3 sequences; 15% to 20% were seen once. Per germline, CDR1 SGHRS and CDR2 YFSETQ. The CDR3 extends over 15 amino acids. V trimming: 0 bases; J trimming: 7 bases; junction bases outside the gene matches: 5. This record belongs to a study of identical twins. The sample also formed part of further work on T cells expressing NK-cell markers. From that paper: Sorted CD3+CD56-NKG2C+, CD3+CD56+NKG2C- and CD3+CD56+NKG2C+ T cells were the source of the TCR beta repertoires.

This TCR came from a young woman in good health. Source material: PBMCs. This chain connects TRBV5-1 to TRBJ1-4; TRBD1 aligns across 8 bases. The CDR3 DNA reads as TGCGCCAGCAGCTTGGCGGGCAGGGGGCTTGAAAAACTGTTTTTT. It yields the protein CASSLAGRGLEKLFF.